Listed here is a single T cell receptor (beta chain). The antigen it recognizes is unknown. No much larger clone is present one base from it, and per-base qualities are unavailable. CDR1 and CDR2 are drawn from the germline V gene: KGHSH, LQKENI. Reading from cysteine to phenylalanine, the CDR3 counts 14 amino acids. The read is trimmed to its CDR3 DNA, 42 bases read in frame from base 1. Trimming at the junction amounts to 3 bases on V and 5 bases on J, and the germline ends lie 13 bases apart. The source of the sample is a study of beta chain features in type 1 diabetes (dated by TCRdb to between 2018 and 2020). Describing the broader study: Mean age, gender distribution, total cell number and subset yield were not different between patients and healthy donors. Regulatory and stem cell-like memory subsets were isolated from only 8 patients and roughly eight healthy donors, whereas naive and central memory subsets came from all 30 or so donors. In the study, TCRB repertoires of sorted circulating CD4+ T cell subsets from recently diagnosed type 1 diabetes patients were compared with those of matched healthy donors. A total of about 100,000,000 sorted cells were examined across all samples, and RNA yield correlated strongly with the number of cells per subset.

All of the isolated RNA was reverse transcribed with the High Capacity cDNA Reverse Transcription Kit, so expressed TCRB transcripts were sequenced. Deep immunoSEQ sequencing was applied to naive, central memory and regulatory T cell samples, giving an average of about 3.4 million total reads per sample. Sorted cells were lysed in RLT buffer, and RNA was extracted using DNase-treated RNeasy Micro or Mini kits according to cell number. Each cell subset was processed on its own to prevent cross-contamination, while patient and healthy donor samples were processed together. The immunoSEQ multiplex PCR was used to amplify TCRB sequences from cDNA, yielding 87-bp fragments that span the CDR3 region. The amplicons were sequenced using the Illumina HiSeq platform. As for the authors' bioinformatics: PCR bias was computationally corrected using synthetic template baselines, reads within Hamming distance 2 were collapsed, and singletons that could not be merged were discarded. Reads were aligned against IMGT to assign V, D and J genes, CDR3 length and insertions or deletions at six rearrangement sites. Within each subset, clonotype counts were normalized to the number of sorted cells before true diversity and Gini coefficients were calculated with the tcR R package. The overlap coefficient, calculated on TCRB nucleotide sequences, was used to quantify repertoire sharing. Out-of-frame TCRB sequences from naive cells were analyzed to stand in for the pre-selection repertoire. As stored in TCRdb, this immuneACCESS dataset retains in-frame rearrangements with V and J assigned. A fraction of the clones does not appear; measured against another copy, unresolved V genes explain less than half of the discrepancy, and the remainder lacks a known reason. The V and J calls and clone size are taken from that table; D and trimming were inferred from the DNA. The sample data list more than 550,000 clones, and about an eighth of these were observed just once. The ten top clones hold 0.03% to 0.045% of the sample.

Overall study results and their limits: Because cDNA rather than genomic DNA was sequenced, highly expressing activated cells could have been over-represented, although no difference in activation and CD3 levels was found between groups. Type 1 diabetes patients showed a moderate but significant shortening of TCRB CDR3 length in all four CD4+ subsets. Patients with type 1 diabetes made fewer insertions and deleted more nucleotides at VDJ recombination sites, implying thymic rearrangement abnormalities. Only small numbers of individuals were included in the HLA sub-analyses, which left unresolved whether HLA type had any influence on TCRB rearrangement. Naive, central memory and regulatory TCRB repertoires appeared more similar among patients than among healthy donors. Shorter templates might be favored by PCR, yet because patient and control samples were amplified and corrected together, any such skew would affect both groups equally.

From each donor, a single peripheral blood sample of about 120 mL on average was drawn into heparinised tubes. A BD FACSAria II and a panel including CD45RO, CCR7, CD25, CD127, CD95 and CD27 were used to sort naive, central memory, regulatory and stem cell-like memory CD4+ T cells. Every sorted population had a purity above 95%. Right away, PBMCs were isolated by Lymphoprep density gradient centrifugation and were stained directly, with no culture step. To minimize batch effects, samples were stained and sorted in pairs, one healthy donor with one patient per experiment. Sequenced input: naive CD4+ T cells from blood. The cell subset or site tag for this specimen amounts to: true naive CD4+ T cells. This chain is built from TRBV18 and TRBJ1-2; confidence is insufficient to name the D gene. The sequence was obtained from a man aged 18 to 30 with type 1 diabetes. In nucleotides, the sequence is TGTGCCAGCTCACCCGCGGGAGTATCGTATGGCTACACCTTC. This translates into CASSPAGVSYGYTF.